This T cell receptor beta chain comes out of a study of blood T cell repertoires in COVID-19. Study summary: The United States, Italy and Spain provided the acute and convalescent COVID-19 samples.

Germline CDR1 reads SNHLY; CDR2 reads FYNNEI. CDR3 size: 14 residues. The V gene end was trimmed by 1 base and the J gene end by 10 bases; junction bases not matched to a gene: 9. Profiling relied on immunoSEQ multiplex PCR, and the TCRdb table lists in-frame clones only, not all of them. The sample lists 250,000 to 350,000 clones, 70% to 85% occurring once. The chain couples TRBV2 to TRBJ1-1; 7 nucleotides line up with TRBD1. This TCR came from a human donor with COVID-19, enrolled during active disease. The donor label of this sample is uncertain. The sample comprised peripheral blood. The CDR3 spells CASSEDRQGLAAFF. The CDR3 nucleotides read TGTGCCAGCAGTGAAGACCGACAGGGACTGGCAGCTTTCTTT.